This T cell receptor (beta chain) emerged from a study of neurological immune-mediated disorders. General study results and limits: Multiple sclerosis was found to have the least TCR clonal expansion, below healthy controls, and HTLV-1-associated myelopathy the most. TCR-beta repertoires seemed private in all groups, with no expanded CDR3 amino acid sequences shared.

The team produced cDNA through 5'RACE using 10-nucleotide random UMIs. TCRdb reprocessed the 5' RACE reads with MiXCR, giving one entry per CDR3 protein. The sample lists around 100,000 distinct CDR3 sequences; under 14% were seen once. This clonotype has a count of ten or more. The antigen is unknown. Germline CDR1 is SGHRS and CDR2 is YFSETQ. The CDR3 covers 13 residues. The V and J ends lost 6 bases and 2 bases respectively, with 12 bases between them. Time point defined: longitudinal time-point 3. The sequence came from a female donor with HTLV-1-associated myelopathy (HAM/TSP). The rearrangement links TRBV5-1 to TRBJ2-7; D assignment may be TRBD1 or TRBD2 (5 bases each). Sequencing was carried out using PBMCs. The CDR3 loop reads CASNYEGTYEQYF. In DNA, the CDR3 is TGCGCCAGCAACTACGAGGGGACCTACGAGCAGTACTTC.